In its sample, the clone carrying this T cell receptor (beta chain) was seen once. This entry is derived from a study of blood T cell repertoires in COVID-19. Overall study: From the United States, Italy and Spain came samples of acute and convalescent COVID-19. In each case, the material was cDNA or gDNA derived from T cells, B-cell-depleted T cells, or PBMCs.

Sequencing was performed with immunoSEQ multiplex PCR; in TCRdb, only in-frame clones are kept and a portion is missing. The table lists about 130,000 clones, approximately 84% of them singletons. V dropped 6 bases and J dropped 1; count of bases not matched to a gene: 3. The CDR3 loop spans 13 amino acids. The germline V gene has CDR1 LNHDA and CDR2 SQIVND (reference sequence). This chain links TRBV19 with TRBJ2-7, with 7 bases fitting TRBD1. The clonotype originates from a woman aged 25 to 39 who had recovered from COVID-19. The sample taken for sequencing was peripheral blood. As DNA, the CDR3 is TGTGCCAGTAGCCAGACAGGGTCCTACGAGCAGTACTTC. Amino acid sequence: CASSQTGSYEQYF.